Listed below are T cell receptor beta chains from one sample, sequenced in a study of long-term antiretroviral therapy in people with HIV. Sequencing used immunoSEQ multiplex PCR; TCRdb keeps in-frame clones, though not all of them. The table lists 20,000 to 25,000 clones, 87% of them singletons. The specimen comprised unsorted PBMCs, sampled 0.2 years before starting antiretroviral therapy. These TCRs come from a man aged 18 to 29 with HIV. CDR3s include the opening cysteine and the closing phenylalanine or tryptophan. Each record gives: V gene, J gene, clone size, D gene, CDR3 DNA, CDR3 protein. The D gene is left open where the match is weak. Clone size is stated in some rows and not others, as once, few, many or a class when expanded.

>TRBV6-4|TRBJ1-3|NA|NA
TGTGCCAGCAGGAGGACTGCAGACTCTGGAAACACCATATATTTT
CASRRTADSGNTIYF
>TRBV4-3|TRBJ1-2|NA|NA
TGCGCCAGCAGCCCACCACAGGCCCCCCCTTATGGCTACACCTTC
CASSPPQAPPYGYTF
>TRBV9|TRBJ2-7|once|TRBD1
TGTGCCAGCAGCGTAGACAGGGGCTCCTACGAGCAGTACTTC
CASSVDRGSYEQYF
>TRBV5-4|TRBJ1-1|NA|NA
TGTGCCAGCAGTCCGACAGAGAACACTGAAGCTTTCTTT
CASSPTENTEAFF
>TRBV5-6|TRBJ1-2|NA|NA
TGTGCCAGCAGCTTGAACCGTCTTACTAACTATGGCTACACCTTC
CASSLNRLTNYGYTF
>TRBV5-4|TRBJ2-5|NA|NA
TGTGCCAGCAGCTTGGAAGCTGGAAACCAAGAGACCCAGTACTTC
CASSLEAGNQETQYF
>TRBV5-4|TRBJ1-3|NA|NA
TGTGCCAGCAGCTTGGCGGGTGGAGGGAACTCTGGAAACACCATATATTTT
CASSLAGGGNSGNTIYF
>TRBV7-2|TRBJ2-3|NA|TRBD2
TGTGCCAGCAGCCGGGGGGGCACAGATACGCAGTATTTT
CASSRGGTDTQYF
>TRBV2|TRBJ2-1|few|NA
TGTGCCAGCAGTGATAGGCTTCCATGGGAGCAGTTCTTC
CASSDRLPWEQFF
>TRBV9|TRBJ2-2|once|TRBD1
TGTGCCAGCAGCATCTCAGGGGGCTCCGCGGAGCTGTTTTTT
CASSISGGSAELFF
>TRBV4-1|TRBJ2-1|NA|NA
TGCGCCAGCAGCCAGGACTTGAATGAGCAGTTCTTC
CASSQDLNEQFF
>TRBV6-5|TRBJ2-3|NA|TRBD2
TGTGCCAGCTCCGACTCCCAGGGAGGGGATACGCAGTATTTT
CASSDSQGGDTQYF
>TRBV19|TRBJ1-1|NA|NA
TGTGCCAGTAGTACCGACCCTTGGGTCGGTGAAGCTTTCTTT
CASSTDPWVGEAFF
>TRBV7-7|TRBJ1-1|NA|NA
TGTGCTAGCAGCTTGGGGTGGAACACTGAAGCTTTCTTT
CASSLGWNTEAFF
>TRBV18|TRBJ2-2|NA|NA
TGTGCCAGCTCCGACAACACCGGGGAGCTGTTTTTT
CASSDNTGELFF
>TRBV5-8|TRBJ2-7|NA|NA
TGTGCCAGCAGCCCGGCTAGTAATGAGCAGTACTTC
CASSPASNEQYF
>TRBV9|TRBJ2-3|NA|TRBD2
TGTGCCAGCAGCGTAGTTGCGGGAGGAGATACGCAGTATTTT
CASSVVAGGDTQYF
>TRBV11-2|TRBJ2-7|once|NA
TGTGCCAGCAGCTTTGGGGTCTACGAGCAGTACTTC
CASSFGVYEQYF
>TRBV6-5|TRBJ2-2|NA|NA
TGTGCCAGCAGTTACTCGAGGTTGGACGGGGAGCTGTTTTTT
CASSYSRLDGELFF
>TRBV5-1|TRBJ1-3|NA|NA
TGCGCCAGCAGCTTGAGGATTAGTGGAGCGGGGGACTCTGGAAACACCATATATTTT
CASSLRISGAGDSGNTIYF
>TRBV9|TRBJ2-7|NA|NA
TGTGCCAGCAGCGTCGACTCTGGACCCCTCGGGGAGCAGTACTTC
CASSVDSGPLGEQYF
>TRBV18|TRBJ1-2|once|NA
TGTGCCAGCTCACCACCGGCGGGAACTAACTATGGCTACACCTTC
CASSPPAGTNYGYTF
>TRBV9|TRBJ1-1|NA|NA
TGTGCCAGCAGCGGGGGGGGGAGGGACACTGAAGCTTTCTTT
CASSGGGRDTEAFF